Detailed here is one TCR beta chain. Its cognate antigen is unknown. These data come from a study of T cell responses to AZD1222 COVID-19 vaccine. Whole-study findings and limits: Spike-specific TCR breadth and depth rose after two AZD1222 doses. Baseline seropositives among AZD1222 recipients totaled only 5 to 7.

The CDR3 is made up of 15 amino acids. V was pared by 4 bases and J by 7 bases, with 17 bases between. Looked up from germline, CDR1 is SGHNT and CDR2 is YYREEE (reference sequence). Measured with immunoSEQ multiplex PCR; TCRdb has only the in-frame clones, and not every one. The sample records tens of thousands of clones, about 83% being singletons. This chain links TRBV5-4 with TRBJ1-4; the D is unclear. This clonotype was sampled from an adult in good health. The input for sequencing was peripheral blood, taken on day 0 of AZD1222 vaccination. The CDR3 sequence is CASSPTQLVGEKLFF. The CDR3 nucleotides are TGTGCCAGCAGCCCGACTCAACTCGTCGGTGAAAAACTGTTTTTT. The complete variable domain, with remaining parts taken from reference TRBV5-4 and TRBJ1-4, reads ETGVTQSPTHLIKTRGQQVTLRCSSQSGHNTVSWYQQALGQGPQFIFQYYREEENGRGNFPPRFSGLQFPNYSSELNVNALELDDSALYLCASSPTQLVGEKLFFGSGTQLSVL.